The rows below give T cell receptor beta chains drawn from one sample of a study of vaccination effects on CD4 cells after COVID-19. Profiling relied on immunoSEQ multiplex PCR, and the TCRdb table lists in-frame clones only, not all of them. The table includes 40,000 to 50,000 clones, more than 65% detected once. No cognate antigen is known for these TCRs. The material was CD4+ T cells from PBMCs cultured without peptide, obtained after COVID-19 vaccination. These TCRs come from a human donor who received a COVID-19 vaccine. CDR3s include the opening cysteine and the closing phenylalanine or tryptophan. A D gene is named only where the DNA matches it firmly. Clone size, where shown, is once, few, many, or a class for clones that have expanded.

>TRBV5-8|NA|TRBJ2-2|few
CASSLGRARGNTGELFF
TGTGCCAGCAGCTTGGGTCGGGCCCGCGGGAACACCGGGGAGCTGTTTTTT
>TRBV6-5|TRBD2|TRBJ2-3|NA
CASRGTSGVRDTQYF
TGTGCCAGCAGGGGGACTAGCGGGGTGAGAGATACGCAGTATTTT
>TRBV7-7|NA|TRBJ2-5|NA
CASSLDLGRGTQYF
TGTGCCAGCAGCTTAGACTTGGGGCGAGGGACCCAGTACTTC
>TRBV11-2|NA|TRBJ2-2|NA
CASSLEGTRYTGELFF
TGTGCCAGCAGCTTAGAAGGTACCAGGTACACCGGGGAGCTGTTTTTT
>TRBV27|NA|TRBJ2-5|NA
CASSQPGTSQETQYF
TGTGCCAGCAGTCAACCAGGGACGAGCCAAGAGACCCAGTACTTC
>TRBV12-3/TRBV12-4|NA|TRBJ1-4|NA
CASSLESGEKLFF
TGTGCCAGCAGTTTAGAGTCGGGTGAAAAACTGTTTTTT
>TRBV30|TRBD2|TRBJ2-2|few
CAWERDYLGGELFF
TGTGCCTGGGAAAGGGACTATCTCGGCGGGGAGCTGTTTTTT
>TRBV18|TRBD1|TRBJ1-2|NA
CASSPIDRDLYGYTF
TGTGCCAGCTCACCGATCGACAGGGACCTCTATGGCTACACCTTC
>TRBV6-2/TRBV6-3|NA|TRBJ2-1|NA
CASSYSLARFF
TGTGCCAGCAGTTACTCGCTCGCGCGGTTCTTC
>TRBV27|NA|TRBJ2-2|NA
CASSLLTGELFF
TGTGCCAGCAGTTTGCTGACCGGGGAGCTGTTTTTT
>TRBV11-3|NA|TRBJ2-2|NA
CASSSPSRTANTGELFF
TGTGCCAGCAGCTCACCCTCGAGGACAGCTAACACCGGGGAGCTGTTTTTT
>TRBV6-5|NA|TRBJ1-2|NA
CASRETGSNYGYTF
TGTGCCAGCAGAGAGACAGGCTCTAACTATGGCTACACCTTC
>TRBV18|NA|TRBJ2-2|NA
CASSPIDRRPTNTGELFF
TGTGCCAGCTCACCAATCGACAGGAGACCGACGAACACCGGGGAGCTGTTTTTT
>TRBV5-1|NA|TRBJ1-2|NA
CASSPRDTYGYTF
TGCGCCAGCAGTCCCAGGGATACCTATGGCTACACCTTC
>TRBV5-6|TRBD2|TRBJ2-5|NA
CASSRLGIAGPYETQYF
TGTGCCAGCAGCCGCTTGGGTATAGCGGGGCCTTATGAGACCCAGTACTTC
>TRBV6-2/TRBV6-3|NA|TRBJ1-2|NA
CASSFRDTAGYTF
TGTGCCAGCAGCTTCCGGGACACGGCTGGCTACACCTTC
>TRBV5-1|NA|TRBJ1-3|NA
CASSLAGVTSGDTIYF
TGCGCCAGCAGCTTGGCCGGGGTGACATCGGGGGACACCATATATTTT
>TRBV19|NA|TRBJ1-1|NA
CASSIMGRANTEAFF
TGTGCCAGTAGTATTATGGGGCGAGCGAACACTGAAGCTTTCTTT
>TRBV27|TRBD2|TRBJ2-7|NA
CASSFSIAGGLAYEQYF
TGTGCCAGCAGTTTTTCGATAGCGGGAGGCTTAGCCTACGAGCAGTACTTC
>TRBV6-5|TRBD1|TRBJ1-5|NA
CASEQGASQPQHF
TGTGCCAGTGAACAGGGGGCCTCTCAGCCCCAGCATTTT
>TRBV24-1|TRBD1|TRBJ1-4|NA
CATSPRTGDEKLFF
TGTGCCACCAGCCCGCGGACAGGGGATGAAAAACTGTTTTTT
>TRBV27|NA|TRBJ2-1|NA
CASSPIVGSSYNEQFF
TGTGCCAGCAGTCCAATTGTCGGTAGCTCCTACAATGAGCAGTTCTTC
>TRBV9|TRBD2|TRBJ2-7|once
CASSEGGIYEQYF
TGTGCCAGCAGCGAGGGAGGGATCTACGAGCAGTACTTC
>TRBV12-5|TRBD2|TRBJ2-2|few
CASGLDPSSGGRTGELFF
TGTGCTAGTGGTTTGGATCCTAGCTCGGGAGGTCGGACCGGGGAGCTGTTTTTT
>TRBV2|TRBD2|TRBJ2-2|NA
CASSVAQGGSTGELFF
TGTGCCAGCAGTGTGGCCCAGGGAGGGTCCACCGGGGAGCTGTTTTTT
>TRBV7-6|NA|TRBJ2-3|NA
CASSLAPRLYEDTQYF
TGTGCCAGCAGCTTAGCGCCTAGACTGTACGAAGATACGCAGTATTTT
>TRBV2|NA|TRBJ2-2|NA
CASSLTDRANTGELFF
TGTGCCAGCAGTCTAACAGACAGAGCGAACACCGGGGAGCTGTTTTTT
>TRBV19|NA|TRBJ2-1|NA
CASSTDPKTVGQFF
TGTGCCAGTAGTACCGATCCGAAGACAGTCGGGCAGTTCTTC